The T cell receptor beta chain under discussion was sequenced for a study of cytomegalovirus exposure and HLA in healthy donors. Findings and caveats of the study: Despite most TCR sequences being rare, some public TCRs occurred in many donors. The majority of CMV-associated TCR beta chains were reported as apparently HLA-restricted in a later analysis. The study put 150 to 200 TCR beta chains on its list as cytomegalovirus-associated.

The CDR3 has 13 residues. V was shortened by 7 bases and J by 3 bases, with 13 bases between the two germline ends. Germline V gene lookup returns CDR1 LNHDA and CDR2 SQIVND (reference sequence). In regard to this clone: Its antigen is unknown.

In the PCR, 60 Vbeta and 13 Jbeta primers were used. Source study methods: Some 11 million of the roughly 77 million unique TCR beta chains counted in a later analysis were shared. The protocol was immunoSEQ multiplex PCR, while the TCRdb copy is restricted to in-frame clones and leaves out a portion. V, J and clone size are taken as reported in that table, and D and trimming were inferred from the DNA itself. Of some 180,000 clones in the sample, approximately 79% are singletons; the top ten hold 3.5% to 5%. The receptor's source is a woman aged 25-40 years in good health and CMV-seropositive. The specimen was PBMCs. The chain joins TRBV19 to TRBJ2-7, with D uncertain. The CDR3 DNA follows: TGTGCCAGTAATGAGGATCTGGGCTACGAGCAGTACTTC. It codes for CASNEDLGYEQYF.